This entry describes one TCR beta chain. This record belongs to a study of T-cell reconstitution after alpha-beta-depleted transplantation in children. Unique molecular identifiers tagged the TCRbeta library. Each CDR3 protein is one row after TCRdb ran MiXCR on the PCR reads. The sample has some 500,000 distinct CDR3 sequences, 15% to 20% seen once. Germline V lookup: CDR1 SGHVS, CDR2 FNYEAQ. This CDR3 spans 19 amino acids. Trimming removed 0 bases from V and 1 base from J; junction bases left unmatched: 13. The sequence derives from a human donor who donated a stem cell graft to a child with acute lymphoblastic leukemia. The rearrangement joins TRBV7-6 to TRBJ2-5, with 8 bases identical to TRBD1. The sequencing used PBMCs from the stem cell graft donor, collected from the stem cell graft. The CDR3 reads CASSLARVSRDRSQETQYF. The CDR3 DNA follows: TGTGCCAGCAGCTTAGCGCGCGTTTCTCGGGACAGGTCCCAAGAGACCCAGTACTTC.